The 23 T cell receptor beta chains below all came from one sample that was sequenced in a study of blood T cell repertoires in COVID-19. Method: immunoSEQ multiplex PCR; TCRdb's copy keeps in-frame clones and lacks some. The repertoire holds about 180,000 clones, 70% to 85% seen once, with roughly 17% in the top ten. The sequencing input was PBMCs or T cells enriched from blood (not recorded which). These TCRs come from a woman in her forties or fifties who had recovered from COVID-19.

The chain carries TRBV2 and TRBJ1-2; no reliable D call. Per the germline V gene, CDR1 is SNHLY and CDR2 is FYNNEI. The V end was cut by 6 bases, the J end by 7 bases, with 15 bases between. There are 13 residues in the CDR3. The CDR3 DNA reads TGTGCCAGCAGCACATTAATACGATCTGGCTACACCTTC. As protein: CASSTLIRSGYTF.

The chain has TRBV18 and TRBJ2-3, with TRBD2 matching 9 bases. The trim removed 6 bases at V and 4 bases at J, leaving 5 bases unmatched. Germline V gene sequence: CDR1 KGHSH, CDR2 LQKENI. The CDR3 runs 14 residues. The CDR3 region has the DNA TGTGCCAGCTCGGTTAGCGGGAGTTCAGATACGCAGTATTTT. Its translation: CASSVSGSSDTQYF.

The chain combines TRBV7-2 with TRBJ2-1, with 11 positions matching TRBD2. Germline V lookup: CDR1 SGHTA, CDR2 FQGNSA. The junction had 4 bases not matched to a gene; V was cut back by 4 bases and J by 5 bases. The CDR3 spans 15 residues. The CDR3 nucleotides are TGTGCCAGCAGCTCCCGACTAGCGGGGCACAATGAGCAGTTCTTC. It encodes CASSSRLAGHNEQFF.

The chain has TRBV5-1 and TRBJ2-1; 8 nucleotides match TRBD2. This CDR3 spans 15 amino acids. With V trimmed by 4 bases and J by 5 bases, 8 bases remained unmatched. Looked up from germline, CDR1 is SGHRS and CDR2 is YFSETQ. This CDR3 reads CASSPLAGNHNEQFF. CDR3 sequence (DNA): TGCGCCAGCAGCCCCCTAGCGGGCAATCACAATGAGCAGTTCTTC.

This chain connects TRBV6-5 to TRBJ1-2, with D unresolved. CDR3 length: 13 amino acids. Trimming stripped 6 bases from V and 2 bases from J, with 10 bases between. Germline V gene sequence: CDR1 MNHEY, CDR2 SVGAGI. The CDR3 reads CASSLGQNYGYTF. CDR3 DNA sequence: TGTGCCAGCAGCCTTGGTCAGAACTATGGCTACACCTTC.

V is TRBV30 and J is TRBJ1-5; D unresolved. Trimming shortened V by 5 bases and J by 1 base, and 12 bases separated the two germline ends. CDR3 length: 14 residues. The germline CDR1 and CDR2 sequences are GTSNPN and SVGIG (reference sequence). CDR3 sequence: CAWANQESNQPQHF. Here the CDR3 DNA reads TGTGCCTGGGCTAATCAGGAAAGCAATCAGCCCCAGCATTTT.

The CDR3 DNA sequence: TGTGCCAGCAGTTTAACATACACCGGGGAGCTGTTTTTT. This sequence encodes CASSLTYTGELFF. The V call is TRBV12-3 or TRBV12-4, the J call TRBJ2-2; D is unresolved. The CDR3 spans 13 residues. Trimming removed 2 bases at V and 3 bases at J, with 4 bases between.

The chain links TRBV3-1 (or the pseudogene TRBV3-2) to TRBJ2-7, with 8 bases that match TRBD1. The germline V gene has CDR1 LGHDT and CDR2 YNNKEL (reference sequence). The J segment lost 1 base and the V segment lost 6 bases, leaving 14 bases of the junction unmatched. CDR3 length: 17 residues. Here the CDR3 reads CASSNGRDRTHSYEQYF. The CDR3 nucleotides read TGTGCCAGCAGTAACGGAAGGGACAGGACACATTCCTACGAGCAGTACTTC.

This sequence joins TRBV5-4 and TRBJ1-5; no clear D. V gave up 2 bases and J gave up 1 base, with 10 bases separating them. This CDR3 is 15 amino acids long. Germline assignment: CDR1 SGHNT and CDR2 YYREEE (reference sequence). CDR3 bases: TGTGCCAGCAGCTTTCAAAGCCGGAGCAATCAGCCCCAGCATTTT. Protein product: CASSFQSRSNQPQHF.

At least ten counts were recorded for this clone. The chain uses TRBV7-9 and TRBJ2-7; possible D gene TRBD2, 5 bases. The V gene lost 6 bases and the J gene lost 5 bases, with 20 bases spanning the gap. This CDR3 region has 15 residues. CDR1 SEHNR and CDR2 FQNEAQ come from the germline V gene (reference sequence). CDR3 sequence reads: CASSDVGLLRDEQYF. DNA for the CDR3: TGTGCCAGCAGTGACGTAGGACTCCTACGGGACGAGCAGTACTTC.

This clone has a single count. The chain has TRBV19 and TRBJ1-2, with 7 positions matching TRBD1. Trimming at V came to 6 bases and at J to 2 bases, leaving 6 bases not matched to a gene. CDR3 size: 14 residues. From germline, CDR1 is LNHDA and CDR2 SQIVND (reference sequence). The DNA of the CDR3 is TGTGCCAGTAGGGATGGACAGGCGAACTATGGCTACACCTTC. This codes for CASRDGQANYGYTF.

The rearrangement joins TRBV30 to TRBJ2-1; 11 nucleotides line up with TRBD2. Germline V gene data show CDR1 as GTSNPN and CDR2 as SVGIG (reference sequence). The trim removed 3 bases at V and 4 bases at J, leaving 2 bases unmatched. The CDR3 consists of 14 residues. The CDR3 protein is CAWRLAGEYNEQFF. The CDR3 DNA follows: TGTGCCTGGAGACTAGCGGGAGAGTACAATGAGCAGTTCTTC.

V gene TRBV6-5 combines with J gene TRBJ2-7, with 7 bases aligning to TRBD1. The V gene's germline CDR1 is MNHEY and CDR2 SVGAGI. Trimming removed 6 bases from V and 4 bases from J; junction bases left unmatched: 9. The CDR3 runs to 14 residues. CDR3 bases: TGTGCCAGCAGCCCGAGACAGGGACGGTACGAGCAGTACTTC. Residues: CASSPRQGRYEQYF.

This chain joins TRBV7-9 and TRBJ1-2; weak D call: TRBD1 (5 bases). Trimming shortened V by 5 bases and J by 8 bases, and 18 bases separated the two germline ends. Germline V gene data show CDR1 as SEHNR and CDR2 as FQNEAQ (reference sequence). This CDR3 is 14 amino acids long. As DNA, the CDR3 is TGTGCCAGCAGCCCGGGAGCGGTGGGGCGCGGCTACACCTTC. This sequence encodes CASSPGAVGRGYTF.

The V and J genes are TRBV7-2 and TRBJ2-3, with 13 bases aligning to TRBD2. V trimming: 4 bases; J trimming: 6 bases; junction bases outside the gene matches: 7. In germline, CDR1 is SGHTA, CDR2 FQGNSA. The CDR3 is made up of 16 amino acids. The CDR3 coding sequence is TGTGCCAGCAGCTCGGGACTAGCGGGAACGTTGGATACGCAGTATTTT. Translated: CASSSGLAGTLDTQYF.

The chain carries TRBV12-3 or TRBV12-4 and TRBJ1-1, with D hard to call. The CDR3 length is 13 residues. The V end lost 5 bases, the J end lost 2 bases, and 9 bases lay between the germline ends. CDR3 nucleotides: TGTGCCAGCAGTCCCCAACTAAACACTGAAGCTTTCTTT. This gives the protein CASSPQLNTEAFF.

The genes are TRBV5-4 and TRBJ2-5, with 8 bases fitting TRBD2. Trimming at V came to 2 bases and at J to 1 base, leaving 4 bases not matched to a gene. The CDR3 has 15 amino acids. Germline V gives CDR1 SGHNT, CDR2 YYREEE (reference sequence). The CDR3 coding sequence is TGTGCCAGCAGCTTAAGCGGGAGCCCCCAAGAGACCCAGTACTTC. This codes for CASSLSGSPQETQYF.

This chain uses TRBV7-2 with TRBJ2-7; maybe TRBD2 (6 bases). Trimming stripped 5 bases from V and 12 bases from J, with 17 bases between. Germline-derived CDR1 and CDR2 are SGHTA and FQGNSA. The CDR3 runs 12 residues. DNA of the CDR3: TGTGCCAGCAGCCCGGGAGTTTCGGACCGGTACTTC. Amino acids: CASSPGVSDRYF.

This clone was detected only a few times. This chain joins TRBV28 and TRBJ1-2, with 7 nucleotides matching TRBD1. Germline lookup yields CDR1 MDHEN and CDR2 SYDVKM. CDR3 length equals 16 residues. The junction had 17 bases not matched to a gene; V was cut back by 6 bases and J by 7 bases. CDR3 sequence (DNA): TGTGCCAGCAGGGGCTTAACCTTAGACAGGGAAGTTGGCTACACCTTC. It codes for CASRGLTLDREVGYTF.

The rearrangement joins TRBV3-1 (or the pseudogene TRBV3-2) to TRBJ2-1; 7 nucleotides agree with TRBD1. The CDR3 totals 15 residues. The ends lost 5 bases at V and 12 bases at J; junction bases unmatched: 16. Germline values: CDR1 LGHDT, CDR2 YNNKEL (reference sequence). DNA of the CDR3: TGTGCCAGCAGCGATTATCAGGGACAGCGGATTCGGCAGTTCTTC. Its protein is CASSDYQGQRIRQFF.

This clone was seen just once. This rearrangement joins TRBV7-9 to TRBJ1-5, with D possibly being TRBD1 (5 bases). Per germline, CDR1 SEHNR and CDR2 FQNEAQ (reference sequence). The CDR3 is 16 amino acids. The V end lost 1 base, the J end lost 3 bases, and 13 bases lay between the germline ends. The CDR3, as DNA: TGTGCCAGCAGCTTAGACGGGAGGGGTAACAATCAGCCCCAGCATTTT. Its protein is CASSLDGRGNNQPQHF.

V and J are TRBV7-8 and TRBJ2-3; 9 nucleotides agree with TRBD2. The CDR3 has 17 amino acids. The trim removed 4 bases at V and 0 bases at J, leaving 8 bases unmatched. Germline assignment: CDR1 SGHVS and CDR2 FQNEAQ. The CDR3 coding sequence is TGTGCCAGCAGCTCCTCACTCGGGACTAGCAGCACAGATACGCAGTATTTT. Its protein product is CASSSSLGTSSTDTQYF.

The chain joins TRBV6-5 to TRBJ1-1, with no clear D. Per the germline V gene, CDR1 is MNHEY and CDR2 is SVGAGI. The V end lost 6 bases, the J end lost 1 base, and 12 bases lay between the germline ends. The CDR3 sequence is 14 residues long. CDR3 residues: CASRSVETNTEAFF. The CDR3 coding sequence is TGTGCCAGCAGGTCCGTGGAGACGAACACTGAAGCTTTCTTT.